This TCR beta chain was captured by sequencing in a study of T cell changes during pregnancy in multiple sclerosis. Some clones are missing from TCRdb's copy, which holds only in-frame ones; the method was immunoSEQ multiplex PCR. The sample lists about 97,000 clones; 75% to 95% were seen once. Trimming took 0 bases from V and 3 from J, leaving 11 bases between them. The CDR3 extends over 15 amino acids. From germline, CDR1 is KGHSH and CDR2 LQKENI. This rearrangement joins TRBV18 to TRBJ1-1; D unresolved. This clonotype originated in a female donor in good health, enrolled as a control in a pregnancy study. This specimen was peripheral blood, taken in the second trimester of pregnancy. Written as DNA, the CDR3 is TGTGCCAGCTCACCACCGGTAGGGAGGGACACTGAAGCTTTCTTT. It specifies CASSPPVGRDTEAFF.